The clone carrying this T cell receptor beta chain was recorded once. As handled by the study authors: Amplification from reference gene primers served as the basis for estimated nucleated cell counts. Measured with immunoSEQ multiplex PCR; TCRdb has only the in-frame clones, and not every one. D and trimming were read from the DNA, whereas the V and J calls and clone size are those reported in that table. This table has 200,000 to 250,000 clones, about four fifths appearing once. This entry belongs to a study of blood T cell repertoires in COVID-19. Study information: Samples of COVID-19 (acute and convalescent) were obtained from the United States, Italy and Spain. Sample material is recorded as cDNA or gDNA derived from T cells, B-cell-depleted T cells, or PBMCs.

The V gene lost 3 bases and the J gene lost 14 bases, with 16 bases spanning the gap. The CDR3 is made up of 13 amino acids. Germline lookup yields CDR1 LNHDA and CDR2 SQIVND (reference sequence). The sample comprised peripheral blood. V and J are TRBV19 and TRBJ1-4; D is unresolved. The receptor was isolated from a man aged 30-40 years who had recovered from COVID-19. The DNA for the CDR3 is TGTGCCAGTAGTATTGGATCGGGAGTTAGGCTGTTTTTT. Protein product: CASSIGSGVRLFF.